The rows below give T cell receptor beta chains drawn from one sample of a study of blood T cells in healthy people across ages. TCRdb independently ran MiXCR on the 5' RACE reads; one entry per CDR3 protein. Found here are hundreds of thousands of distinct CDR3 sequences, roughly 52% of them singletons; the top ten hold roughly 13%. Source material: blood. These receptors came from a man aged 25-40 years in good health. The CDR3 runs from the conserved cysteine through the conserved F or W. D genes are given only for firm matches. Clone size is not always given. Where it is, it says once, few, many or a class for expanded clones.

v_call: TRBV28
clone_size: NA
d_call: NA
j_call: TRBJ2-6
cdr3_nt: TGTGCCAGCAGTACCCCCATGATGATGACGCGGGCCAACGTCCTGACTTTC
cdr3_aa: CASSTPMMMTRANVLTF

v_call: TRBV4-2
clone_size: NA
d_call: TRBD1
j_call: TRBJ2-7
cdr3_nt: TGTGCCAGCAGCAGCCGGACAGGGCTCAACGAGCAGTACTTC
cdr3_aa: CASSSRTGLNEQYF

v_call: TRBV7-8
clone_size: NA
d_call: TRBD1
j_call: TRBJ1-5
cdr3_nt: TGTGCCAGCAGCCCGTTGACAGGGGGACGACGCAATCAGCCCCAGCATTTT
cdr3_aa: CASSPLTGGRRNQPQHF

v_call: TRBV12-3/TRBV12-4
clone_size: NA
d_call: NA
j_call: TRBJ2-7
cdr3_nt: TGTGCCAGCAGTGGGGGACTCGGCAACTACGAGCAGTACTTC
cdr3_aa: CASSGGLGNYEQYF

v_call: TRBV12-3/TRBV12-4
clone_size: few
d_call: TRBD2
j_call: TRBJ2-1
cdr3_nt: TGTGCCAGCAGGGATGCGGGGGGGCGGAACAATGAGCAGTTCTTC
cdr3_aa: CASRDAGGRNNEQFF

v_call: TRBV4-3
clone_size: NA
d_call: TRBD1
j_call: TRBJ1-2
cdr3_nt: TGCGCCAGCAGCCAACTGACAGGGGAGAACTATGGCTACACCTTC
cdr3_aa: CASSQLTGENYGYTF

v_call: TRBV30
clone_size: NA
d_call: NA
j_call: TRBJ2-7
cdr3_nt: TGTGCCTGGAGCCCACTTTACGAGCAGTACTTC
cdr3_aa: CAWSPLYEQYF

v_call: TRBV7-2
clone_size: few
d_call: TRBD1
j_call: TRBJ2-1
cdr3_nt: TGTGCCAGCAGCTTAATCTGGACAGGGTCCTATGAGCAGTTCTTC
cdr3_aa: CASSLIWTGSYEQFF

v_call: TRBV15
clone_size: NA
d_call: TRBD1
j_call: TRBJ1-4
cdr3_nt: TGTGCCACCAGCACAGACAGGGGGCGGTTGGAAAAACTGTTTTTT
cdr3_aa: CATSTDRGRLEKLFF

v_call: TRBV6-5
clone_size: few
d_call: NA
j_call: TRBJ2-5
cdr3_nt: TGTGCCAGCAGTTACTCGGACCAGCAAGAGACCCAGTACTTC
cdr3_aa: CASSYSDQQETQYF

v_call: TRBV20-1
clone_size: NA
d_call: NA
j_call: TRBJ2-3
cdr3_nt: TGCAGTGCTGAGTTGGGGTATACGCAGTATTTT
cdr3_aa: CSAELGYTQYF

v_call: TRBV7-2
clone_size: few
d_call: TRBD2
j_call: TRBJ2-3
cdr3_nt: TGTGCCAGCAGCCTACGTTCCAGCGGGGGCTGGACAGATACGCAGTATTTT
cdr3_aa: CASSLRSSGGWTDTQYF

v_call: TRBV5-1
clone_size: NA
d_call: NA
j_call: TRBJ2-3
cdr3_nt: TGCGCCAGCAGCTTGGTCCCGGGGTCTGGCACAGATACGCAGTATTTT
cdr3_aa: CASSLVPGSGTDTQYF

v_call: TRBV27
clone_size: NA
d_call: NA
j_call: TRBJ1-1
cdr3_nt: TGTGCCAGCAGCCCTGGGGCCCCCGTCACTGAAGCTTTCTTT
cdr3_aa: CASSPGAPVTEAFF

v_call: TRBV11-3
clone_size: many
d_call: NA
j_call: TRBJ2-5
cdr3_nt: TGTGCCAGCAGGCAGGGAGAAGAGACCCAGTACTTC
cdr3_aa: CASRQGEETQYF